The 10 T cell receptor beta chains given below trace back to one sample, sequenced in a study of shared clonotypes between healthy human individuals (dated by TCRdb to about 2020). Library preparation employed the immunoSEQ multiplex PCR assay. Entries here come from immuneACCESS through TCRdb and include only in-frame sequences with V and J called. Some clones fail to appear in such tables; in the studies checked, an unresolved V gene covers under half of the shortfall, and the cause of the remainder is unknown. Across this sample there are roughly 450,000 clones, with approximately 85% seen only once. The ten largest clones represent 10% to 15% of the sample. Sequenced input: PBMCs. These receptors were taken from a woman aged 40 to 55 in good health. Some clones in this sample may be carry-over from other donors' samples.

The count of this clone is one. This rearrangement joins TRBV5-1 to TRBJ2-2; possible D gene TRBD1, 5 bases. The CDR3 spans 16 residues. Germline-derived CDR1 and CDR2 are SGHRS and YFSETQ. Trimming stripped 5 bases from V and 2 bases from J, with 16 bases between. The CDR3 region is CASRDPRQYNTGELFF. In DNA form, the CDR3 reads TGCGCCAGCAGAGACCCCCGACAGTATAACACCGGGGAGCTGTTTTTT.

The rearrangement links TRBV9 to TRBJ2-1, with TRBD2 matching 8 bases. CDR1 and CDR2 (germline): SGDLS, YYNGEE. The CDR3 runs 15 residues. With V trimmed by 0 bases and J by 4 bases, 3 bases remained unmatched. This CDR3 is CASSVVTSAYNEQFF. CDR3 nucleotide sequence: TGTGCCAGCAGCGTAGTGACTAGCGCTTACAATGAGCAGTTCTTC.

J is TRBJ2-5 and V is TRBV18, with a possible D match to TRBD1 (5 bases). Trimming took 6 bases from V and 5 from J, leaving 16 bases between them. In germline, CDR1 is KGHSH, CDR2 LQKENI. The CDR3 consists of 14 residues. The CDR3, as DNA: TGTGCCAGCTCCCCCACGGCACAGGCCGAGACCCAGTACTTC. Its protein product is CASSPTAQAETQYF.

V gene TRBV29-1 combines with J gene TRBJ2-2; the D is unclear. Trimming took 4 bases from V and 7 from J, leaving 13 bases between them. This CDR3 is built from 13 residues. The germline V gene has CDR1 SQVTM and CDR2 ANQGSEA. The chain's CDR3 is CSVGVGANGELFF. As DNA, the CDR3 is TGCAGCGTTGGGGTAGGAGCGAACGGGGAGCTGTTTTTT.

CDR3 coding DNA: TGTGCCAGCAGCTTAGACGGGAACTCCTACAATGAGCAGTTCTTC. It translates to CASSLDGNSYNEQFF. V gene TRBV7-2 combines with J gene TRBJ2-1, with D perhaps TRBD2 (5 bases). The CDR3 loop spans 15 amino acids. Germline CDR1 reads SGHTA; CDR2 reads FQGNSA. Trimming took 1 base from V and 0 from J, leaving 7 bases between them.

This chain uses TRBV14 with TRBJ1-1; possible D gene TRBD1, 5 bases. V was cut by 4 bases and J by 4 bases, with 10 bases left in between. This CDR3 is built from 13 residues. CDR1 is SGHDN and CDR2 is FVKESK in the germline V gene. The CDR3, as DNA: TGTGCCAGCAGCCCCAGGACACCCACTGAAGCTTTCTTT. This encodes CASSPRTPTEAFF. The full variable domain, its missing parts supplied by reference TRBV14 and TRBJ1-1, is EAGVTQFPSHSVIEKGQTVTLRCDPISGHDNLYWYRRVMGKEIKFLLHFVKESKQDESGMPNNRFLAERTGGTYSTLKVQPAELEDSGVYFCASSPRTPTEAFFGQGTRLTVV.

V gene TRBV28 combines with J gene TRBJ2-7; 10 bases map to TRBD1. The CDR3 length is 16 residues. After removal of 5 bases from V and 2 bases from J, the junction contained 9 bases not matched to a gene. CDR1 and CDR2 from the germline V gene are MDHEN and SYDVKM. This CDR3 is CASSPHPGQGTYEQYF. The CDR3 nucleotides read TGTGCCAGCAGTCCACACCCGGGACAGGGGACCTACGAGCAGTACTTC.

In this sample, this clone turned up a few times. The V call is TRBV27, the J call TRBJ2-7, with 12 bases aligning to TRBD2. V dropped 3 bases and J dropped 2; count of bases not matched to a gene: 11. CDR3 length: 18 residues. The germline gives CDR1 MNHEY, CDR2 SMNVEV (reference sequence). The CDR3 nucleotides are TGTGCCAGCAGTTTCTCGAGACCGACTAGCGGGAGAACCTACGAGCAGTACTTC. It encodes CASSFSRPTSGRTYEQYF.

As to this clone: This could be a read error, since a much larger clone is one nucleotide away. The chain is built from TRBV6-1 and TRBJ2-6, with D possibly TRBD2 on 6 matching bases. Trimming stripped 4 bases from V and 1 base from J, with 8 bases between. The CDR3 covers 15 residues. CDR1 MNHNS and CDR2 SASEGT come from the germline V gene. The CDR3: CASSGGESGANVLTF. As DNA, the CDR3 is TGTGCCAGCAGTGGGGGGGAGTCTGGGGCCAACGTCCTGACTTTC.

This chain connects TRBV19 to TRBJ2-3; 14 bases map to TRBD2. CDR1 and CDR2 (germline): LNHDA, SQIVND (reference sequence). The CDR3 sequence is 18 residues long. The V and J ends lost 1 base and 5 bases, in that order; junction bases with no gene match: 8. CDR3 coding DNA: TGTGCCAGTAGTATAGGGACTAGCGGGAGGCTACTCGGAGATACGCAGTATTTT. This codes for CASSIGTSGRLLGDTQYF.